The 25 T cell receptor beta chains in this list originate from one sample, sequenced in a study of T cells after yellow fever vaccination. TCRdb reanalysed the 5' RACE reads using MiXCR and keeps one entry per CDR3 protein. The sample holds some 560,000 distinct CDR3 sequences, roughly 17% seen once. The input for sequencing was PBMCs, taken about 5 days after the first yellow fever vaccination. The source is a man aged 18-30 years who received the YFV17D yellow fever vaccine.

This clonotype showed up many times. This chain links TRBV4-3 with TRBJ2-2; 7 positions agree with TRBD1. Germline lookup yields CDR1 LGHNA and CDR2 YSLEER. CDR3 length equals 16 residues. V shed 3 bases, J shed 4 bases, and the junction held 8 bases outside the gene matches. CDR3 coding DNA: TGCGCCAGCAGCCAGTTCGACAGGGACCTCACCGGGGAGCTGTTTTTT. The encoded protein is CASSQFDRDLTGELFF.

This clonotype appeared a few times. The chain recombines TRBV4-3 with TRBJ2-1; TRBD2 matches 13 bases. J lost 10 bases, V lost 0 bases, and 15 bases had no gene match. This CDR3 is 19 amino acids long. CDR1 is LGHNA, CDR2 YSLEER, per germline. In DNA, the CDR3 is TGCGCCAGCAGCCAAGAGGGACTCTCCCGACTAGCGGGGGGAAAGGAGCAGTTCTTC. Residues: CASSQEGLSRLAGGKEQFF.

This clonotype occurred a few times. CDR3 nucleotide sequence: TGTGCCAGCAGCCAACAGGGCCTTGACACAGATACGCAGTATTTT. This encodes CASSQQGLDTDTQYF. V is TRBV7-9 and J is TRBJ2-3; perhaps TRBD1 as D (6 bases). The germline gives CDR1 SEHNR, CDR2 FQNEAQ (reference sequence). The CDR3 has 15 amino acids. Trimming removed 5 bases from V and 2 bases from J, with 14 bases in between.

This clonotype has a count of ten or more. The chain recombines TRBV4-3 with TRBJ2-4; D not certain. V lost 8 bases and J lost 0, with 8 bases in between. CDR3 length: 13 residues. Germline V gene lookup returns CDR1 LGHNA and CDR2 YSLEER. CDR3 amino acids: CASGWGAKNIQYF. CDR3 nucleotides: TGCGCCAGCGGCTGGGGAGCCAAAAACATTCAGTACTTC.

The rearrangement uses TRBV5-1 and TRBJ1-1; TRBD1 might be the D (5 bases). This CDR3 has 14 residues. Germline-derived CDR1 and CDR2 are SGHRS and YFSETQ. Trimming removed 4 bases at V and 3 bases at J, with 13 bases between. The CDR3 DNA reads TGCGCCAGCAGCCTTCGGGGGATCGACACTGAAGCTTTCTTT. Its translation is CASSLRGIDTEAFF.

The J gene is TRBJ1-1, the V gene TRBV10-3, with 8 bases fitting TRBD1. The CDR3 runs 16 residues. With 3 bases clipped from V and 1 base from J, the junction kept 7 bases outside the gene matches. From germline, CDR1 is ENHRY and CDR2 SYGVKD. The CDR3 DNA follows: TGTGCCATCAGTGACTGGCCAGGGGGCGGGAACACTGAAGCTTTCTTT. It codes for CAISDWPGGGNTEAFF.

CDR3 sequence reads: CASSQDRGGRINEQFF. As DNA, the CDR3 is TGCGCCAGCAGCCAAGATCGCGGGGGAAGGATCAATGAGCAGTTCTTC. This chain uses TRBV4-1 with TRBJ2-1, with TRBD2 identical over 7 bases. The CDR3 is made up of 16 amino acids. The germline CDR1 and CDR2 sequences are MGHRA and YSYEKL. V dropped 0 bases and J dropped 6; count of bases not matched to a gene: 8.

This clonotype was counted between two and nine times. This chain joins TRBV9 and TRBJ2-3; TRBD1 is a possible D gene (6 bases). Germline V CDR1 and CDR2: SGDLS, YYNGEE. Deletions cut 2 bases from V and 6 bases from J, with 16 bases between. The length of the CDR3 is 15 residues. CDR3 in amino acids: CASSVGAWGPDTQYF. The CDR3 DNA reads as TGTGCCAGCAGCGTGGGAGCCTGGGGGCCCGATACGCAGTATTTT.

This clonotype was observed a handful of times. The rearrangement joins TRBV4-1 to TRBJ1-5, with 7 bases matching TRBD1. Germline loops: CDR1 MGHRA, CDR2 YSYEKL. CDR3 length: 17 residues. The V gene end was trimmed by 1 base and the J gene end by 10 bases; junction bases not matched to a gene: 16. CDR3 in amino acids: CASSQVFSGTDSGPQHF. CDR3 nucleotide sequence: TGCGCCAGCAGCCAAGTCTTCTCCGGGACAGACAGCGGTCCCCAGCATTTT.

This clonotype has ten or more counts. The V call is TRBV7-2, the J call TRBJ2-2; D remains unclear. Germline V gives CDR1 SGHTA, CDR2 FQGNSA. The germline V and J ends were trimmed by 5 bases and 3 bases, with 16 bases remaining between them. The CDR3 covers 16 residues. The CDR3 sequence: CASSPPLRFYTGELFF. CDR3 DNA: TGTGCCAGCAGCCCCCCCCTTCGATTCTACACCGGGGAGCTGTTTTTT.

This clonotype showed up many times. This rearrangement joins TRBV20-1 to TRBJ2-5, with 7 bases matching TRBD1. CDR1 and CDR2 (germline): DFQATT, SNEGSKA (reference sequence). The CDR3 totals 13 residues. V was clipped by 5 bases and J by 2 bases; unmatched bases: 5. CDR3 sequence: CSAGRDRQETQYF. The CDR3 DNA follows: TGCAGTGCTGGAAGGGACAGACAAGAGACCCAGTACTTC.

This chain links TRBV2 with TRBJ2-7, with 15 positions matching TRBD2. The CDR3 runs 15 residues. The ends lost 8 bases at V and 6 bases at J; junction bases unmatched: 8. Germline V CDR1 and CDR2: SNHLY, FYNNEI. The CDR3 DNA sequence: TGTGCCAGCGTTGGACTAGCGGGGGGGCTTATCGAGCAGTACTTC. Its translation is CASVGLAGGLIEQYF.

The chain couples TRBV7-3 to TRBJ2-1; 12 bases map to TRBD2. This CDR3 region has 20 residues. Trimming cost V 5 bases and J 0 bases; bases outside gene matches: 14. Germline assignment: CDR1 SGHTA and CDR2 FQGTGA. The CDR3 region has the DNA TGTGCCAGCAGCGCCCAACTGAGGACTAGCGGGGACGACTCCTACAATGAGCAGTTCTTC. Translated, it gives CASSAQLRTSGDDSYNEQFF. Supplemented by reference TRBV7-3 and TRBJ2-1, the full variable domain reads GAGVSQTPSNKVTEKGKYVELRCDPISGHTALYWYRQSLGQGPEFLIYFQGTGAADDSGLPNDRFFAVRPEGSVSTLKIQRTERGDSAVYLCASSAQLRTSGDDSYNEQFFGPGTRLTVL.

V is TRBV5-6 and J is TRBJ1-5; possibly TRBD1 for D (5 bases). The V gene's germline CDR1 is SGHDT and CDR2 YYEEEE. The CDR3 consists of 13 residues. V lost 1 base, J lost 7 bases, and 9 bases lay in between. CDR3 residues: CASSLWGGQPQHF. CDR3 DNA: TGTGCCAGCAGCTTGTGGGGGGGACAGCCCCAGCATTTT.

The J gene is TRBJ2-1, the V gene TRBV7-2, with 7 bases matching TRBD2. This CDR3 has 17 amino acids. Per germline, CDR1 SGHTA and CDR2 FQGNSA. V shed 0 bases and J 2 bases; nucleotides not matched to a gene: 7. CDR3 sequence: CASSLAGGSPTYNEQFF. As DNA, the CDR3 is TGTGCCAGCAGCTTAGCGGGGGGGTCCCCTACCTACAATGAGCAGTTCTTC. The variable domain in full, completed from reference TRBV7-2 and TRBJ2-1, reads GAGVSQSPSNKVTEKGKDVELRCDPISGHTALYWYRQSLGQGLEFLIYFQGNSAPDKSGLPSDRFSAERTGGSVSTLTIQRTQQEDSAVYLCASSLAGGSPTYNEQFFGPGTRLTVL.

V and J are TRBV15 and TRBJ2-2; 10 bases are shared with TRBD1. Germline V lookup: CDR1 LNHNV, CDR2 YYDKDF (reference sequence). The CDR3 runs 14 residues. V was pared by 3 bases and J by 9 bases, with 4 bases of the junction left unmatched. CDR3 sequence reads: CATSRDRGTRELFF. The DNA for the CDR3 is TGTGCCACCAGCAGGGACAGGGGGACCCGGGAGCTGTTTTTT.

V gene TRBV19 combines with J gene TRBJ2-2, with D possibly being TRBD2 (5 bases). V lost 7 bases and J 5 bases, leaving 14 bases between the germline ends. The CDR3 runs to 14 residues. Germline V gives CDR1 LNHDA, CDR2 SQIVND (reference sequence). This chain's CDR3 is CASIRKRGTGELFF. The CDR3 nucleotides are TGTGCCAGTATACGAAAACGGGGAACCGGGGAGCTGTTTTTT.

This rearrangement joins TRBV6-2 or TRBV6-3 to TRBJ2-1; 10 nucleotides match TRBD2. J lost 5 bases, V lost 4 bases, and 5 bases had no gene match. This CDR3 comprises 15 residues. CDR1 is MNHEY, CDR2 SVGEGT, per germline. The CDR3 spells CASSLSLAGDNEQFF. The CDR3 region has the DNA TGTGCCAGCAGTTTGAGTCTAGCGGGGGACAATGAGCAGTTCTTC.

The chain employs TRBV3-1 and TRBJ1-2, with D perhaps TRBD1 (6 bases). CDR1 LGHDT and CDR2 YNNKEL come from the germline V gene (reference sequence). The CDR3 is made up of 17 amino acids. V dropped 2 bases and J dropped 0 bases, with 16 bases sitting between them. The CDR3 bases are TGTGCCAGCAGCCAAAGGGGGGCTGGACTATCTAACTATGGCTACACCTTC. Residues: CASSQRGAGLSNYGYTF.

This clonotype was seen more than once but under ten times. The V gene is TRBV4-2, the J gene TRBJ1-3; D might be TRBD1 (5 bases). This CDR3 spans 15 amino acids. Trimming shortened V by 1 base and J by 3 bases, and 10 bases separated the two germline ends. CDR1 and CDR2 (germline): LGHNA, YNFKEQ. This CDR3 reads CASSQAGGGGNTIYF. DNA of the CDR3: TGTGCCAGCAGCCAAGCGGGGGGTGGTGGAAACACCATATATTTT.

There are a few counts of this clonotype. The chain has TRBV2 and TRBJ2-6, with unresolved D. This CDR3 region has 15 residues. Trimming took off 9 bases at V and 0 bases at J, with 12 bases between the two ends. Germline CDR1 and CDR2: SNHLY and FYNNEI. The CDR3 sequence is CASTTSSSGANVLTF. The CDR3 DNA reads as TGTGCCAGTACTACCTCCAGCTCTGGGGCCAACGTCCTGACTTTC.

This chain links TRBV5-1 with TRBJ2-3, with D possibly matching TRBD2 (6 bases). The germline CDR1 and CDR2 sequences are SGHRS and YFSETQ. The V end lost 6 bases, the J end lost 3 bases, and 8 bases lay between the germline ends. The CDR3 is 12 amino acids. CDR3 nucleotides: TGCGCCAGCAAACGGGGGACAGATACGCAGTATTTT. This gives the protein CASKRGTDTQYF.

As DNA, the CDR3 is TGTGCCAGCAGTTACTCGGTGGGACTACGCACAGATACGCAGTATTTT. It specifies CASSYSVGLRTDTQYF. The V and J genes are TRBV6-5 and TRBJ2-3; 7 nucleotides line up with TRBD2. The germline V gene encodes CDR1 MNHEY and CDR2 SVGAGI. The CDR3 is 16 residues long. The ends lost 0 bases at V and 1 base at J; junction bases unmatched: 4.

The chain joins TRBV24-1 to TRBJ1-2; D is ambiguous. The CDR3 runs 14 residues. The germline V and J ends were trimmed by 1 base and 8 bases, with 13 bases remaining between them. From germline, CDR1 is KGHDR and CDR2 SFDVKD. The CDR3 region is CATSDLSPRGGYTF. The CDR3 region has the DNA TGTGCCACCAGTGATTTAAGCCCCCGTGGCGGCTACACCTTC.

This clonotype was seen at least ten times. DNA for the CDR3: TGTGCCAGCAGTTTAACCCGCCAGGAGAATGAGCAGTTCTTC. Translating gives CASSLTRQENEQFF. This chain joins TRBV12-3 or TRBV12-4 and TRBJ2-1, with D unresolved. Trimming shortened V by 2 bases and J by 7 bases, and 12 bases separated the two germline ends. The CDR3 has 14 amino acids.